This TCR beta chain was captured in a study of CD8 T cells in Susac syndrome. Random hexamers primed reverse transcription of about 0.5 to 1 ug RNA. MiXCR, applied by TCRdb to the immunoSEQ multiplex PCR reads, yields one record per CDR3 protein. The profile shows around 25,000 distinct CDR3 sequences, 93% of them singletons. CDR1 is GTSNPN, CDR2 SVGIG, per germline (reference sequence). The V end lost 0 bases, the J end lost 1 base, and 9 bases lay between the germline ends. This CDR3 has 14 amino acids. Material for sequencing was CD8+ T cells from PBMCs. The V gene is TRBV30, the J gene TRBJ1-1; D not resolved. This TCR was sampled from a human donor with Susac syndrome. The CDR3 loop reads CAWSVTAGNTEAFF. The CDR3 bases are TGTGCCTGGAGTGTAACGGCAGGGAACACTGAAGCTTTCTTT.